This TCR beta chain comes out of a study of blood T cell repertoires in COVID-19. Study information: Sources were T cells, B-cell-depleted T cells, or PBMCs; the material itself was cDNA or gDNA.

Clones were sequenced by immunoSEQ multiplex PCR, and TCRdb holds only the in-frame ones, with some missing. The table shows approximately 270,000 clones, with about 87% occurring only once. The trim removed 4 bases at V and 5 bases at J, leaving 5 bases unmatched. Germline V gives CDR1 LGHDT, CDR2 YNNKEL (reference sequence). The CDR3 length is 17 residues. The gene calls are TRBV3-1 (or the pseudogene TRBV3-2) and TRBJ2-1, with 16 bases matching TRBD2. This receptor was identified in a woman in her twenties or thirties with acute COVID-19. The sequencing sample was made of PBMCs or T cells enriched from blood (not recorded which). The CDR3 DNA reads as TGTGCCAGCAGCCCTCCGGGACTAGCGGGAGGGAACAATGAGCAGTTCTTC. Its translation: CASSPPGLAGGNNEQFF.